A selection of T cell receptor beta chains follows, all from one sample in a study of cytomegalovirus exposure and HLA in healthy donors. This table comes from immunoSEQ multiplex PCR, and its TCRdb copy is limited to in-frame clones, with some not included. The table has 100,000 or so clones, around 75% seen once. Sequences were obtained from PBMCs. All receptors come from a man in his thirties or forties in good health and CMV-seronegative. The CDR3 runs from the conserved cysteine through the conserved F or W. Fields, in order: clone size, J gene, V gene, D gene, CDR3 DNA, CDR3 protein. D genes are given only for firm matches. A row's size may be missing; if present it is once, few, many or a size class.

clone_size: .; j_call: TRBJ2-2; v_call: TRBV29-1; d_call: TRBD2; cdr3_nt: TGCAGCGTTGGGAAGACTAGCGGGCCCACCGGGGAGCTGTTTTTT; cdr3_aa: CSVGKTSGPTGELFF
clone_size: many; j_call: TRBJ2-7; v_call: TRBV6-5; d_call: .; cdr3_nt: TGTGCCAGCAGTCAATCCTCTCCGGGGTACGAGCAGTACTTC; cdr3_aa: CASSQSSPGYEQYF
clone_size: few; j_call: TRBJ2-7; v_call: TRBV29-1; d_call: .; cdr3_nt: TGCAGCACCTTGAGGGGGAGCGAGCAGTACTTC; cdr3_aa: CSTLRGSEQYF
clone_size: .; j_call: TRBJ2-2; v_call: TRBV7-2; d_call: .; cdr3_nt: TGTGCCAGCAGCAGAACGGTCACCGGGGAGCTGTTTTTT; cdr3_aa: CASSRTVTGELFF
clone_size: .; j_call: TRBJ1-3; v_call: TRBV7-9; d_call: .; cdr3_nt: TGTGCCAGCAGCCAGAATGACAGGAGCTCTGGAAACACCATATATTTT; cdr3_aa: CASSQNDRSSGNTIYF
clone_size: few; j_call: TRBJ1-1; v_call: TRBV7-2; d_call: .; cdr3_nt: TGTGCCAGCAGCTTACCCGCGTGGGAGGGGCTCGACACTGAAGCTTTCTTT; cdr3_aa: CASSLPAWEGLDTEAFF
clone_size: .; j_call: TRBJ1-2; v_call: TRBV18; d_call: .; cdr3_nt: TGTGCCAGCTCACCACAGCGGGGTCATGGCTACACCTTC; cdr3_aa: CASSPQRGHGYTF
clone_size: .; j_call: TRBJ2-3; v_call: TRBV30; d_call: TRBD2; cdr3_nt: TGTGCCTCACGACCGGGACTAGCGGGGGGCATAGACTCAGATACGCAGTATTTT; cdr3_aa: CASRPGLAGGIDSDTQYF
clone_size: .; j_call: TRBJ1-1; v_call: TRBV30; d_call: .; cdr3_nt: TGTGCCTGGAGTGGACAGAGACTTGAAGCTTTCTTT; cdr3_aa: CAWSGQRLEAFF
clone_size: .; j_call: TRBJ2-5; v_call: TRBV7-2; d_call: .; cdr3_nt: TGTGCCAGCAGCTCCGACTATGTAGAGACCCAGTACTTC; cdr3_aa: CASSSDYVETQYF
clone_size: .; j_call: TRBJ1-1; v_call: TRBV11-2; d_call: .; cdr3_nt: TGTGCCAGCAGCTTAACGGGGGGGATGAACACTGAAGCTTTCTTT; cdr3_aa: CASSLTGGMNTEAFF
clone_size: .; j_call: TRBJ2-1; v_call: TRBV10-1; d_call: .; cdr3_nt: TGCGCCAGCAGTGCCACAGTCAATGAGCAGTTCTTC; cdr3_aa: CASSATVNEQFF
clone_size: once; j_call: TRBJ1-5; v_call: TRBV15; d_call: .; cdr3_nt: TGTGCCACCAGCAGAGATCGGGGGTTTTCAAGCAATCAGCCCCAGCATTTT; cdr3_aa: CATSRDRGFSSNQPQHF
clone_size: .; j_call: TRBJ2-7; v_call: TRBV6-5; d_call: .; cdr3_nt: TGTGCCAGCAGCCGACAGGTCTACTACGAGCAGTACTTC; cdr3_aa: CASSRQVYYEQYF
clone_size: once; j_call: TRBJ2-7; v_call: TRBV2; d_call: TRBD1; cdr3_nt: TGTGCCGGGCAACGACAGGGGCCCGACGAGCAGTACTTC; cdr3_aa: CAGQRQGPDEQYF
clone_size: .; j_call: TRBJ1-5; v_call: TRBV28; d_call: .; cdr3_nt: TGTGCCAGCACCAGAGGCCTATATAGCAATCAGCCCCAGCATTTT; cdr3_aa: CASTRGLYSNQPQHF
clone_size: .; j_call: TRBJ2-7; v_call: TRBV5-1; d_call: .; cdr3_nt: TGCGCCAGCATCGCGGAGAACTACGAGCAGTACTTC; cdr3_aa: CASIAENYEQYF
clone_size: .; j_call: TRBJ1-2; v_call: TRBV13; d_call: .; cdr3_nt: TGTGCCAGCAGCTTACGCCAAGGGGATGGCTACACCTTC; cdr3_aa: CASSLRQGDGYTF
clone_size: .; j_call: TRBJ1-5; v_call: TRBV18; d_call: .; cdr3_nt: TGTGCCAGCTCACCACCTTGGGGGCGTCAGCCCCAGCATTTT; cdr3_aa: CASSPPWGRQPQHF
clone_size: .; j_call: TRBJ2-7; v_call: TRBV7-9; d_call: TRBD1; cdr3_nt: TGTGCCAGCAGCTTAGGGGACAGCTCCTACGAGCAGTACTTC; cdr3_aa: CASSLGDSSYEQYF
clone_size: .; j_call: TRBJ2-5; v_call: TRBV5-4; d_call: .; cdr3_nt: TGTGCCAGCAGTCTTAACAGGGAAGAGACCCAGTACTTC; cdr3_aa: CASSLNREETQYF
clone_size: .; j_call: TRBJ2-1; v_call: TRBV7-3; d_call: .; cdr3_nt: TGTGCCAGCAGCCCGGTGGGGGGTTCGTCCTACAATGAGCAGTTCTTC; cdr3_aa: CASSPVGGSSYNEQFF
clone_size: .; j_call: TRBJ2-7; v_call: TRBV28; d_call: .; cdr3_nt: TGTGCCAGCAGTTTAGCCGGGGCAGGGGAGCTCTACGAGCAGTACTTC; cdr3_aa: CASSLAGAGELYEQYF
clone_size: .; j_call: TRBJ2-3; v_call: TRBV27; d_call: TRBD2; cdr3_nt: TGTGCCAGCAGATCCTATGTTAGCGGGAGGGGGGGCACAGATACGCAGTATTTT; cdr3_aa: CASRSYVSGRGGTDTQYF
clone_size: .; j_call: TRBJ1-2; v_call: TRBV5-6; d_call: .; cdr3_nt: TGTGCCAGCAGCTTGGCCCGGGGATATGGCTACACCTTC; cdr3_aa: CASSLARGYGYTF
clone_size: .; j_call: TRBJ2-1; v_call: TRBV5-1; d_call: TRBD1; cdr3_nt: TGCGCCAGCAGACCCCTAGGGACAGGGGGCGATGAGCAGTTCTTC; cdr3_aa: CASRPLGTGGDEQFF
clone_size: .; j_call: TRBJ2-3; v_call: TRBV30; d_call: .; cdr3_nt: TGTGCCTGGAGTGTAGGGGTAGAACGGTATTTT; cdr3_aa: CAWSVGVERYF
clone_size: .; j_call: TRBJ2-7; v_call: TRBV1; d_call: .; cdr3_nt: TGCACCAGCAGCCAAGAAGGCGGAAGTTCCTACGAGCAGTACTTC; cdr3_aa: CTSSQEGGSSYEQYF
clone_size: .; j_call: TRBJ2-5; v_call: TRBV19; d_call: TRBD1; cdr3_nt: TGTGCCAGTAGCCCGGACAGGGGGGTTGGAGAGACCCAGTACTTC; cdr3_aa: CASSPDRGVGETQYF
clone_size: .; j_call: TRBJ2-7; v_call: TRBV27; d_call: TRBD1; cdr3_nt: TGTGCCAGCAGTTTATATCCGGGACAGGCCTACGAGCAGTACTTC; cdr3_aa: CASSLYPGQAYEQYF
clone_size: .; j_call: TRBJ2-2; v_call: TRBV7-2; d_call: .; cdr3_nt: TGTGCCAGCAGCTTAGCCTACACCGGGGAGCTGTTTTTT; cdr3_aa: CASSLAYTGELFF
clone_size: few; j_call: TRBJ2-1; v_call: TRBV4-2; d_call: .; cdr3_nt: TGTGCCAGCAGCCAAAGGGGTAGCGGTGAGCAGTTCTTC; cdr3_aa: CASSQRGSGEQFF
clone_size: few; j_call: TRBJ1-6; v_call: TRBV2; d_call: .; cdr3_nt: TGTGCCAGCAGTGATAAGTTTTCGGGGAATTCACCCCTCCACTTT; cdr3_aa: CASSDKFSGNSPLHF
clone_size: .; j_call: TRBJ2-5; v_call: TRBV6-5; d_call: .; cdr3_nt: TGTGCCAGCAGTTACTCCCTCTCGACAGGACAAGAGACCCAGTACTTC; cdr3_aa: CASSYSLSTGQETQYF
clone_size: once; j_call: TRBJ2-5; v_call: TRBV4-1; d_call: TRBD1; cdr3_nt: TGCGCCAGCAGCCCTGGGACAGGGACCATAGAGACCCAGTACTTC; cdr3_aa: CASSPGTGTIETQYF
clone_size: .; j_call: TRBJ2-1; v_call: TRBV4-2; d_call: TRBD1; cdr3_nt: TGTGCCAGCAGCCATGAGACAGGGCGATTTGACAATGAGCAGTTCTTC; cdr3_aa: CASSHETGRFDNEQFF
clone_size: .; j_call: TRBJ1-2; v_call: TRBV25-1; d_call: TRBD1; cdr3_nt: TGTGCCAGCAGCATCAGGGGGCTGAGTGGCTACACCTTC; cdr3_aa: CASSIRGLSGYTF
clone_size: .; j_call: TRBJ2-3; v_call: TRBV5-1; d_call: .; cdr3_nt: TGCGCCAGCAGCTTGAGTCCAGAGCGCGATACGCAGTATTTT; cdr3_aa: CASSLSPERDTQYF
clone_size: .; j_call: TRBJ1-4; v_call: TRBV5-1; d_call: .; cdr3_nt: TGCGCCAGCAGCTTGGGGCAGAATGAAAAACTGTTTTTT; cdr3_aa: CASSLGQNEKLFF
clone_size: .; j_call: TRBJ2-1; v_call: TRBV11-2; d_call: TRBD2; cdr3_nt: TGTGCCAGCAGCATCGGGACTAGCATCTTCGATGAGCAGTTCTTC; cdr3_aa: CASSIGTSIFDEQFF
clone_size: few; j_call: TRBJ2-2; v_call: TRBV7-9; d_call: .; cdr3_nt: TGTGCCAGCAGCTTAGCCGGGGCCGGGGAGCTGTTTTTT; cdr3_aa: CASSLAGAGELFF
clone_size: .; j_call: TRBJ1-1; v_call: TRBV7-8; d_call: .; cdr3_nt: TGTGCCAGCAGGCCAGGGATTTATGGGACTGAAGCTTTCTTT; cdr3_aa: CASRPGIYGTEAFF
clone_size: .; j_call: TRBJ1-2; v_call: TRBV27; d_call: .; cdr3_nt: TGTGCCAGCAGTTTAGGGGGGTGGTATGGCTACACCTTC; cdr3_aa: CASSLGGWYGYTF
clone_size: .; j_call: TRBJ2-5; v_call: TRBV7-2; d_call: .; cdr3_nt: TGTGCCAGCAGCTCGGGGGGCCATGGGGAGACCCAGTACTTC; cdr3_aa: CASSSGGHGETQYF
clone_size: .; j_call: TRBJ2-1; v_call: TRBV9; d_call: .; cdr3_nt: TGTGCCAGCAGCGTAGATGGGTGGGGCTGGAGTAAGGGGGAAGAGCAGTTCTTC; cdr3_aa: CASSVDGWGWSKGEEQFF